What follows describes a single TCR beta chain. The record originates from a study of blood T cell repertoires in COVID-19. Whole-study context: Some COVID-19 samples were acute and others convalescent; all came from the United States, Italy and Spain.

Which cohort a participant joined came from the clinical history participants gave. Cohort 3 recovery required two negative PCRs, clearance, or symptom resolution. Per the study methods: Estimated nucleated cell counts came from reference gene primer amplification. TCRdb keeps only in-frame clones here, not all; method: immunoSEQ multiplex PCR. The V and J calls and clone size were taken over from that table, and D and trimming were inferred from the DNA. The profile shows almost 400,000 clones, under 90% of them singletons. Germline-derived CDR1 and CDR2 are SGHVS and FQNEAQ. V shed 5 bases and J 7 bases; nucleotides not matched to a gene: 7. The CDR3 consists of 13 residues.

The chain employs TRBV7-8 and TRBJ1-2; 7 nucleotides match TRBD1. This TCR was sampled from a woman between 25 and 40 years old who had recovered from COVID-19. Sequencing was carried out using PBMCs or T cells enriched from blood (not recorded which). Here the CDR3 DNA reads TGTGCCAGCAGCCTACGTACAGGGGCTGGCTACACCTTC. It encodes CASSLRTGAGYTF.